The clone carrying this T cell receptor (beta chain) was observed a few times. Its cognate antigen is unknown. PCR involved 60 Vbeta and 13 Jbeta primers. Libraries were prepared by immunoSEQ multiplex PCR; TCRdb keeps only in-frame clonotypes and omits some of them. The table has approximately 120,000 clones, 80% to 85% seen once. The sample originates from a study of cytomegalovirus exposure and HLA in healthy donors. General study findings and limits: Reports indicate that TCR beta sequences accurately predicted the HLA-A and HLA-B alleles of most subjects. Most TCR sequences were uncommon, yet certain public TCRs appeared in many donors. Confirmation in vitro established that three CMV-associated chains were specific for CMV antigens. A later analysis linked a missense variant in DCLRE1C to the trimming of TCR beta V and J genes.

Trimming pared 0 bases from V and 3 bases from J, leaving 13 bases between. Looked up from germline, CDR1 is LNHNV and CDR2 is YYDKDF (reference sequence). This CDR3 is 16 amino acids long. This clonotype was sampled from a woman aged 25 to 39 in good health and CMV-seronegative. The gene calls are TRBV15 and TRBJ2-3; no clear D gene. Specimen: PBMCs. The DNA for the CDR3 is TGTGCCACCAGCAGAGATATGAGTGTGAGGACAGATACGCAGTATTTT. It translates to CATSRDMSVRTDTQYF.